Listed below are T cell receptor beta chains from one sample, sequenced in a study of blood T cell repertoires in COVID-19. The method was immunoSEQ multiplex PCR; TCRdb's version includes in-frame clones alone and lacks a portion of them. The sample includes 200,000 to 250,000 clones, roughly nine tenths of them seen just once. Sequenced input: peripheral blood. The receptor set was obtained from a man in his sixties with COVID-19, enrolled during active disease. CDR3s include the opening cysteine and the closing phenylalanine or tryptophan. A D gene is named only where the DNA matches it firmly. Expanded clones are given a class, and other clones once, few, many or no size at all.

CDR3nt | CDR3aa | d_gene | v_gene | abundance | j_gene
TGTGCCACCCCCCGACTAGCGTCCCCCTACGAGCAGTACTTC | CATPRLASPYEQYF | TRBD2 | TRBV6-5 | - | TRBJ2-7
TGTGCCAGCAGCTTAATGGAGGGGGGGTTTGAGCAGTTCTTC | CASSLMEGGFEQFF | - | TRBV7-2 | - | TRBJ2-1
TGTGCCAGCAGTTACCCCGACAGTAATGAAAAACTGTTTTTT | CASSYPDSNEKLFF | - | TRBV6-5 | - | TRBJ1-4
TGTGCCAGCTCACCAAAGACAGGCAACACTGAAGCTTTCTTT | CASSPKTGNTEAFF | - | TRBV18 | - | TRBJ1-1
TGCGCCAGCAGCCAAGAGTCTAGGGGGATCTATGGCTACACCTTC | CASSQESRGIYGYTF | - | TRBV4-3 | - | TRBJ1-2
TGTGCCAGCGGCCGGGACAGACCCTATGGCTACACCTTC | CASGRDRPYGYTF | TRBD1 | TRBV28 | - | TRBJ1-2
TGTGCCAGCAGCCAAGATAGTCTAGCGGGAGGGCCAAAGTACAATGAGCAGTTCTTC | CASSQDSLAGGPKYNEQFF | TRBD2 | TRBV3-1/TRBV3-2 | - | TRBJ2-1
TGTGCCAGCAGTGCAGGGGGCGGCTATCATCAGCCCCAGCATTTT | CASSAGGGYHQPQHF | TRBD1 | TRBV2 | - | TRBJ1-5
TGTGCCAGCCGCGGGGGGGGGCCGGGGAATCAGCCCCAGCATTTT | CASRGGGPGNQPQHF | - | TRBV5-5 | - | TRBJ1-5
TGTGCCACCAGTCGCGGGACAGGGGACACCGGGGAGCTGTTTTTT | CATSRGTGDTGELFF | TRBD1 | TRBV24-1 | - | TRBJ2-2
TGTGCCAGCAGCCACGGGTTTAGCAATCAGCCCCAGCATTTT | CASSHGFSNQPQHF | - | TRBV5-6 | - | TRBJ1-5
TGTGCCAGCGGGATCACAGGGCCCGGGGAGCTGTTTTTT | CASGITGPGELFF | - | TRBV6-5 | - | TRBJ2-2
TGCAGCGTTGCGACAGGGGGCGACGAGCAGTACTTC | CSVATGGDEQYF | TRBD1 | TRBV29-1 | - | TRBJ2-7
TGTGCCAGCAGTGAACAGGGTGCAGCTGAGAGATATAATTCACCCCTCCACTTT | CASSEQGAAERYNSPLHF | - | TRBV6-1 | - | TRBJ1-6
TGTGCCAGCAGCACCCGCTCAGGGGGTGAGACCCAGTACTTC | CASSTRSGGETQYF | TRBD1 | TRBV7-2 | - | TRBJ2-5
TGTGCCAGCAGCTTAGTACAGGGGGTGAATGAAAAACTGTTTTTT | CASSLVQGVNEKLFF | TRBD1 | TRBV7-9 | - | TRBJ1-4
TGCGCCAGCAGTCCTCCCGAGCCAGGACAGAGACTCCTCTACGAGCAGTACTTC | CASSPPEPGQRLLYEQYF | - | TRBV23-1 | few | TRBJ2-7
TGTGCCAGCAGCTTGTCGGGGGGTCGGTCCACGTTCTTC | CASSLSGGRSTFF | TRBD2 | TRBV5-4 | - | TRBJ2-1
TGTGCCAGCAGTTCTAGGAGCGGGAACAGGGCGGGCACTGAAGCTTTCTTT | CASSSRSGNRAGTEAFF | - | TRBV4-2 | - | TRBJ1-1
TGTGCCAGCAGTTACCAAGACATTCGCTCTGGAAACACCATATATTTT | CASSYQDIRSGNTIYF | - | TRBV6-5 | - | TRBJ1-3
TGTGCCAGCTGGGCCACAGGGTACCTAGTCGAGCAGTACTTC | CASWATGYLVEQYF | - | TRBV5-5 | - | TRBJ2-7
TGTGCCAGCAGCTTGGCAACAGGGGTGCCCTACGAGCAGTACTTC | CASSLATGVPYEQYF | TRBD1 | TRBV11-2 | - | TRBJ2-7